This T cell receptor (beta chain) was identified during a study of shared clonotypes between healthy human individuals (dated by TCRdb to the early 2020s). General notes on the study: The cohort included three men and a couple of women between 18 and 49 years of age. For each donor, CD4 naive and CD4 memory were each given three plates, CD8 naive was given two plates, and CD8 memory was given one plate. Libraries were prepared and TCR repertoires were sequenced by different laboratories using diverse techniques, in order to increase sequencing depth and limit assay-specific biases. Per donor, leukapheresis produced somewhere between about 0.9 and 10 billion PBMCs. Blood TCR repertoires of a handful of healthy adults were deeply sequenced to estimate repertoire size and the extent of clonotype sharing between individuals. General conclusions and limits of the study: The small number of donors limited the genetic and exposure-history diversity represented. Incomplete sequencing was indicated by rarefaction of sorted-subset datasets, despite the large sequencing depth. Compared with non-shared clonotypes, the clonotypes found in all four sorted-subset donors had higher generation probabilities. About 5% of naive CD4, 3.5% of naive CD8, approximately 2.2% of memory CD4, and 0.4% of memory CD8 clonotypes were shared across a few donors. Larger estimated clonotype richness was generally found for naive subsets than for memory subsets. Pairwise subsampling indicated that sequencing depth was expected to affect the degree of clonotype sharing among donors. Only blood was sampled, and tissue TCR repertoires likely differ from those in blood.

For this clone: No antigen is known for it. Base qualities are not recorded, but no much larger clone differs from it by a single base.

The donors were healthy, HIV-negative adults who had no recently reported acute infections or vaccinations. Only Caucasian adults living in Nashville, Tennessee, USA were represented among the donors. Magnetic negative selection was used to enrich CD4+ T cells, after which naive cells were positively selected on CD45RA and the negative fraction became the memory subset. Blood was obtained by leukapheresis, after which PBMCs were separated by Ficoll-Histopaque density gradient centrifugation and cryopreserved in liquid nitrogen vapor phase. Analytical flow cytometry was used to check the purity and quantity of each magnetically sorted T cell population. Genomic DNA was isolated from every sorted fraction and measured by UV absorbance on a Nanodrop 2000c. The CDR3 numbers 13 residues from cysteine through phenylalanine. Of all the DNA, just the CDR3 is kept, 39 bases in frame from base 1. A distance of 14 bases separates the germline ends of V and J, which lose 8 bases and 3 bases respectively. CDR1 is given as MDHEN and CDR2 as SYDVKM, both from the germline V gene.

Using the deep immunoSEQ assay, TCR CDR3 regions were amplified from genomic DNA by multiplex PCR. Extracted genomic DNA from each cell subset was spread evenly across all wells of several immunoSEQ 96-well plates, with each plate serving as a replicate. Each replicate PCR for sorted subsets received approximately 220 ng genomic DNA, equal to roughly 33,000 T cell genomes. The purified libraries were quantified using a Qubit 3.0 fluorometer, sized with a Bioanalyzer 2100, and then quantified again using the KAPA Library Quantification kit. A separate single-read 150-cycle Illumina NextSeq 550 flow cell was used to sequence each immunoSEQ 96-well plate. In the paper's pipeline: Because the immunoSEQ output included only junctional sequences and no quality scores, the filtering could not be the same as the filtering used for full-length reads. Sequences were annotated with PyIR, a Python wrapper for IgBLAST v1.9, using IMGT germline references to assign V/J genes and CDR3. Any read was removed if the V/J assignment was weak (E-value above 1e-6), the CDR3 was missing, or the read contained stop codons, out-of-frame junctions, or ambiguous translated residues. V3J clonotypes were defined as sequences sharing the same inferred V gene, J gene, and CDR3 amino acid sequence. The percentage overlap between two repertoires was calculated by dividing the number of shared unique clonotypes by the size of the smaller repertoire. Repertoire richness was assessed with RTK rarefaction, the Chao1 estimator, and Recon v2.1 estimates of unobserved clonotypes. OLGA was used to compute generation probabilities for all TCRbeta clonotypes that the gDNA method yielded from a few donors. The immuneACCESS repertoire file appears here via TCRdb, limited to in-frame rearrangements. These files lack a portion of the clones; in checked studies, under half of the deficit traces to unresolved V genes, and the cause of the others is not known. Clone size and V and J calls were adopted from that table, with D and trimming inferred from the DNA. In this sample the table shows roughly 1,000,000 clones, around 82% of which occur a single time. Of the sample, roughly 0.57% falls within the top ten clones.

This clonotype originated in a young man in good health. Some clones in this sample may be carry-over from other donors' samples. Sample: memory CD4+ T cells from PBMCs. In the paper's terms, the cell subset or site label means: CD45RA-negative fraction. This sequence uses TRBV28 and TRBJ2-7, with the D call tentatively TRBD1 or TRBD2, each fitting 5 bases. The sequenced DNA: TGTGCCAGCGAGAGACCTGGGGGCTACGAGCAGTACTTC. Translated, it reads CASERPGGYEQYF.